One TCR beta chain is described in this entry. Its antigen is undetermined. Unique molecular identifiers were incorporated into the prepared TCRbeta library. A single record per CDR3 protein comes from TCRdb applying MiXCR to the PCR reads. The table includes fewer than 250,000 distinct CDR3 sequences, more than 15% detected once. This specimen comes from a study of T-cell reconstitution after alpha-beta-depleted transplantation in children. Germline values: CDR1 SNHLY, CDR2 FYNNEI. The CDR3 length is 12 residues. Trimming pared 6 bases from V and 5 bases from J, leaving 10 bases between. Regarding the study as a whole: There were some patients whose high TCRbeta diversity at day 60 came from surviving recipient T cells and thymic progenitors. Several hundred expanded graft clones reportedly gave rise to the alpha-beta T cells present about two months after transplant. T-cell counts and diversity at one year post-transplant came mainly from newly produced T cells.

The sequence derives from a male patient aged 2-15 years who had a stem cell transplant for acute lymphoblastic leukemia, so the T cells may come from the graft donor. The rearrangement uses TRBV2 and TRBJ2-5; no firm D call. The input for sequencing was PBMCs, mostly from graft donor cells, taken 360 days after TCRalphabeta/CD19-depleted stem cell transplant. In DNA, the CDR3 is TGTGCCAGCAGATGGGGTGGGGAGACCCAGTACTTC. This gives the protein CASRWGGETQYF. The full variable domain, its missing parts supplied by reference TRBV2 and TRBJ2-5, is EPEVTQTPSHQVTQMGQEVILRCVPISNHLYFYWYRQILGQKVEFLVSFYNNEISEKSEIFDDQFSVERPDGSNFTLKIRSTKLEDSAMYFCASRWGGETQYFGPGTRLLVL.